These T cell receptor beta chains were read from a single sample in a study of technical replicates of blood from a handful of donors. The assay was immunoSEQ multiplex PCR, and TCRdb's table has in-frame clones only and misses some. Here the sample spans roughly 80,000 clones, around 93% being singletons. Sequenced sample: T cells isolated from PBMCs. All receptors come from a human donor in good health. The CDR3 runs from the conserved cysteine through the conserved F or W. The D gene is left open where the match is weak. Size is omitted from some rows. Given values are once, few, many or a class for expanded clones.

V	J	D	size	DNA	CDR3
TRBV28	TRBJ2-7	-	once	TGTGCCAGCAGGTCCCTGATGTTTCGGGGTTTCTCCTACGAGCAGTACTTC	CASRSLMFRGFSYEQYF
TRBV11-2	TRBJ2-3	-	once	TGTGCCAGCAGCCCCGAGGCAGGGCTCACAGATACGCAGTATTTT	CASSPEAGLTDTQYF
TRBV27	TRBJ2-7	-	-	TGTGCCAGCAGTTTAAAGGAGGGGGGGAGCTACGAGCAGTACTTC	CASSLKEGGSYEQYF
TRBV4-1	TRBJ1-6	-	-	TGCGCCAGGTCCGGAGATCCCAATAATTCACCCCTCCACTTT	CARSGDPNNSPLHF
TRBV19	TRBJ2-1	TRBD1	-	TGTGCCAGTAATTTGGACAGGGGGTACAATGAGCAGTTCTTC	CASNLDRGYNEQFF
TRBV28	TRBJ1-4	-	-	TGTGCCAGCAGTTTTGGCCCAAATGAAAAACTGTTTTTT	CASSFGPNEKLFF
TRBV7-2	TRBJ2-3	TRBD2	once	TGTGCCAGCAGCTTAGGCGCTAGCGGTTTGGATACGCAGTATTTT	CASSLGASGLDTQYF
TRBV5-1	TRBJ2-2	-	-	TGCGCCAGCAGCTCTCCGGGACATGCGAACACCGGGGAGCTGTTTTTT	CASSSPGHANTGELFF
TRBV20-1	TRBJ2-5	-	-	TGCAGTGCCAAGTCGGTGGAGACCCAGTACTTC	CSAKSVETQYF
TRBV2	TRBJ1-2	-	-	TGTGCCAGCAGTGAACAGGATTTTGGCTACACCTTC	CASSEQDFGYTF
TRBV27	TRBJ2-7	TRBD1	-	TGTGCCAGCAGTCGTCTCCAGGGGGCCTACGAGCAGTACTTC	CASSRLQGAYEQYF
TRBV27	TRBJ1-4	-	few	TGTGCCAGCAGTTGGCAGGGAGGATTTCATGAAAAACTGTTTTTT	CASSWQGGFHEKLFF
TRBV30	TRBJ1-1	-	few	TGTGCCTGGAGTCCAGGGGTAAGCACTGAAGCTTTCTTT	CAWSPGVSTEAFF
TRBV4-1	TRBJ2-1	TRBD1	-	TGCGCCAGCAGCGAGGGGAGGACAGGGTCGGTTGAGCAGTTCTTC	CASSEGRTGSVEQFF
TRBV10-1	TRBJ2-7	-	once	TGCGCCAGCAGTGAGAGACAGAAATTTACCTACGAGCAGTACTTC	CASSERQKFTYEQYF
TRBV7-9	TRBJ2-7	-	-	TGTGCCAGCAGCTCACCGATGACAGGCGGAGTTTACGAGCAGTACTTC	CASSSPMTGGVYEQYF
TRBV25-1	TRBJ2-2	TRBD2	-	TGTGCCAGCAGTGCACGACTAGCGGGGGGACATAACACCGGGGAGCTGTTTTTT	CASSARLAGGHNTGELFF
TRBV5-6	TRBJ2-5	-	-	TGTGCCAGCAGCTACACCTCAGGTACGAAGACCCAGTACTTC	CASSYTSGTKTQYF
TRBV10-3	TRBJ1-2	TRBD1	-	TGTGCCATCAGTGAGTCGCAGGGGACAGGGTATGGCTACACCTTC	CAISESQGTGYGYTF
TRBV5-1	TRBJ1-2	TRBD1	-	TGCGCCAGCAGCTTAGGGACAGCTAACTATGGCTACACCTTC	CASSLGTANYGYTF
TRBV18	TRBJ1-2	-	few	TGTGCCAGCTCACCACGGGACACCTATGGCTACACCTTC	CASSPRDTYGYTF
TRBV9	TRBJ2-2	-	-	TGTGCCAGCAGCGTAGCGAGGGCTCCCGGGGAGCTGTTTTTT	CASSVARAPGELFF
TRBV6-1	TRBJ2-3	-	-	TGTGCCAGCAAACGGGGGGCGAGAGATACGCAGTATTTT	CASKRGARDTQYF
TRBV10-2	TRBJ2-7	-	-	TGCGCCAGCAGTGAGTCGGGAATAGCGAGTGCCTACGAGCAGTACTTC	CASSESGIASAYEQYF
TRBV7-2	TRBJ1-1	-	-	TGTGCCAGCAGCACGACGACAGCCCTGAACACTGAAGCTTTCTTT	CASSTTTALNTEAFF
TRBV5-1	TRBJ2-7	TRBD1	-	TGCGCCAGCAGCTTCAGGACAGGGAGATACGACGAGCAGTACTTC	CASSFRTGRYDEQYF
TRBV11-1	TRBJ2-7	TRBD1	-	TGTGCCAGCAGCCGGGGACAGGGGGCGCGGAGCGAGCAGTACTTC	CASSRGQGARSEQYF
TRBV18	TRBJ1-2	TRBD1	-	TGTGCCAGCTCACCTCCGGGACAGGCTCATGGCTACACCTTC	CASSPPGQAHGYTF
TRBV19	TRBJ2-5	-	-	TGTGCCAGTCGGCAGGGCAGCCAAGAGACCCAGTACTTC	CASRQGSQETQYF